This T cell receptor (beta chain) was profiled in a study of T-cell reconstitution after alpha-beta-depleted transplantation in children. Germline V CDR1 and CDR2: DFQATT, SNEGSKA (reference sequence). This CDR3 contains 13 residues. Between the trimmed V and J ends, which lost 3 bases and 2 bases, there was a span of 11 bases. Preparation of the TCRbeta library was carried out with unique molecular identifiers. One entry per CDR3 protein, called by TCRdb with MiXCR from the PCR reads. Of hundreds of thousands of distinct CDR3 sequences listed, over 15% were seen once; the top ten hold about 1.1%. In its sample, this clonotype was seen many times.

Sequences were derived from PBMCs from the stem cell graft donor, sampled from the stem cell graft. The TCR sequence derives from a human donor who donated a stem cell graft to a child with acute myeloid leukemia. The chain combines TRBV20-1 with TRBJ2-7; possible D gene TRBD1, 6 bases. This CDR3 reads CSASQTGPYEQYV. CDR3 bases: TGCAGTGCTAGCCAGACAGGACCCTACGAGCAGTACGTC.